A selection of T cell receptor beta chains follows, all from one sample in a study of cytomegalovirus exposure and HLA in healthy donors. The method was immunoSEQ multiplex PCR; TCRdb's version includes in-frame clones alone and lacks a portion of them. Of more than 110,000 clones in the sample, 73% were seen once. The sample comprised PBMCs. These receptors originate from a human donor in good health. The CDR3 runs from the conserved cysteine through the conserved F or W. Each record gives: V gene, J gene, clone size, D gene, CDR3 DNA, CDR3 protein. The D gene is left open where the match is weak. Clone size is given for some rows only: seen once, a few or many times, or a class if the clone is expanded.

TRBV2,TRBJ1-1,few,TRBD1,TGTGCCACCCAGACAGGGCGGATGACTGAAGCTTTCTTT,CATQTGRMTEAFF
TRBV5-5,TRBJ1-4,.,.,TGTGCCAGCAGTTCGGACAGAGGTAATGAAAAACTGTTTTTT,CASSSDRGNEKLFF
TRBV6-1,TRBJ2-5,.,.,TGTGCCAGCAGTCTAGTGGAGACCCAGTACTTC,CASSLVETQYF
TRBV28,TRBJ2-2,.,.,TGTGCCAGCAGCCGGACATCGAGCGGGGAGCTGTTTTTT,CASSRTSSGELFF
TRBV6-5,TRBJ1-4,once,TRBD1,TGTGCCAGCAGTTACTCTGACAGGGGAGCTAATGAAAAACTGTTTTTT,CASSYSDRGANEKLFF
TRBV6-5,TRBJ2-7,.,TRBD1,TGTGCCAGCACAAGGGGGCAGGGCGCCGAGCAGTACTTC,CASTRGQGAEQYF
TRBV19,TRBJ2-7,.,TRBD1,TGTGCCAGTAGTTCCGGACAGGGGGCGATGGACGAGCAGTACTTC,CASSSGQGAMDEQYF
TRBV29-1,TRBJ2-7,.,.,TGCAGCGTCCTAAGGGGGAGTTCTTACGAGCAGTACTTC,CSVLRGSSYEQYF
TRBV2,TRBJ1-6,.,.,TGTGCCAGCAGTGAAAACGGGAATAATTCACCCCTCCACTTT,CASSENGNNSPLHF
TRBV28,TRBJ2-5,.,.,TGTGCCAGCAGGGAGCGACAGACTAGGGAGACCCAGTACTTC,CASRERQTRETQYF
TRBV6-5,TRBJ2-3,.,TRBD1,TGTGCCAGCAGTTACTCGGGGGACAGGGGATCAGATACGCAGTATTTT,CASSYSGDRGSDTQYF
TRBV23-1,TRBJ2-7,.,.,TGCGCCAGCAGTCAATCGGGGGACAAAGACTCCTACGAGCAGTACTTC,CASSQSGDKDSYEQYF
TRBV6-5,TRBJ1-6,many,TRBD1,TGTGCCAGCAGTTACCAGGGACAGACACCCCTCCACTTT,CASSYQGQTPLHF
TRBV6-1,TRBJ2-7,.,TRBD1,TGTGCCAGCAGTGAATACACGCCTACAGGGGGCGCGATCTACGAGCAGTACTTC,CASSEYTPTGGAIYEQYF
TRBV27,TRBJ2-5,.,.,TGTGCCAGCAGTTTACCGGGGGAGGACTGGGAGGAGACCCAGTACTTC,CASSLPGEDWEETQYF
TRBV29-1,TRBJ1-3,.,.,TGCAGCGGAGGGGGTGGAAACACCATATATTTT,CSGGGGNTIYF
TRBV2,TRBJ2-1,.,TRBD1,TGTGCCAGCAGTGAGATACAGGGGCCGTACAATGAGCAGTTCTTC,CASSEIQGPYNEQFF
TRBV6-6,TRBJ1-5,.,.,TGTGCCAGCAGTTCAGACCCGCGGAACAATCAGCCCCAGCATTTT,CASSSDPRNNQPQHF
TRBV6-1,TRBJ1-2,.,.,TGTGCCAGCAGTGAGACAGGTTGGGATGGCTACACCTTC,CASSETGWDGYTF
TRBV5-4,TRBJ1-3,.,.,TGTGCCAGCAGCTTGGACCCAGGGACTGGAAACACCATATATTTT,CASSLDPGTGNTIYF
TRBV13,TRBJ2-1,.,.,TGTGCCAGCAGCACTAGCATTAACGAGCAGTTCTTC,CASSTSINEQFF
TRBV6-1,TRBJ1-2,.,.,TGTGCCAGCAGTGATCCCATAAGCGGGGGATCCGACTATGGCTACACCTTC,CASSDPISGGSDYGYTF
TRBV15,TRBJ2-7,.,.,TGTGCCACCAGCCGGGGAACTCGGCGCGAGCAGTACTTC,CATSRGTRREQYF
TRBV5-1,TRBJ2-7,.,TRBD2,TGCGCCAGCAGCTTCGGACTAGCGGGAAACGAGCAGTACTTC,CASSFGLAGNEQYF
TRBV5-1,TRBJ2-3,.,.,TGCGCCAGCACGACTAGCACAGATACGCAGTATTTT,CASTTSTDTQYF
TRBV6-5,TRBJ2-7,.,TRBD1,TGTGCCAGCACCGCGACAGGGGCCTACGAGCAGTACTTC,CASTATGAYEQYF
TRBV13,TRBJ2-7,.,.,TGTGCCAGCAGCTTACCCCAGGAGGGGAGCGAGCAGTACTTC,CASSLPQEGSEQYF
TRBV9,TRBJ1-1,.,.,TGTGCCAGCAGCAACGAGGGCGAAGCTTTCTTT,CASSNEGEAFF
TRBV29-1,TRBJ2-7,.,TRBD2,TGCAGCGTGCCGGGACTAGCGGGACGACTTTCCTACGAGCAGTACTTC,CSVPGLAGRLSYEQYF
TRBV7-9,TRBJ2-1,.,TRBD2,TGTGCCAGCAGCTTAGGTGGCGGGAGGGCCGGATTTTCCTACAATGAGCAGTTCTTC,CASSLGGGRAGFSYNEQFF
TRBV9,TRBJ2-3,.,TRBD2,TGTGCCAGCAGCGTACGTGAGACTAGCGGCACAGATACGCAGTATTTT,CASSVRETSGTDTQYF